Sequencing of this T cell receptor (beta chain) was carried out in a study of T cell repertoires in cytomegalovirus infection. TCRdb called the reads again in MiXCR, with one record for every CDR3 protein. This sample carries some 180,000 distinct CDR3 sequences, 17% of them seen once, and the ten largest clones take about 23%. The sample holds a few counts of this clonotype. This sequence was found in a human donor in good health (CMV status not recorded). Some clones in this sample may be carry-over from other donors' samples. Sequencing used CD8+ T cells from PBMCs.

Here the CDR3 reads CASRPGGAGTEAFF. The CDR3 DNA is TGTGCCAGCAGACCAGGGGGCGCGGGCACTGAAGCTTTCTTT. The chain links TRBV7-6 to TRBJ1-1; 8 positions agree with TRBD1. Germline values: CDR1 SGHVS, CDR2 FNYEAQ. V dropped 6 bases and J dropped 4; count of bases not matched to a gene: 7. There are 14 residues in the CDR3.